In this sample, the clone carrying this TCR beta chain turned up a few times. Its antigen is as yet unknown. This sample is drawn from a study of human T cells and chemical hapten exposure. Study-wide background: 2% DPC was applied to approximately 2 cm by approximately 2 cm of upper inner arm skin for sensitization.

Study-level results: No change in TCRs above 1 in 1000 frequency was produced by DPC sensitization.

Each cDNA molecule in the library carried unique molecular identifiers. TCRdb recomputed calls from the RACE reads with MiXCR, one row per CDR3 protein. The repertoire has about 120,000 distinct CDR3 sequences, 13% of them found once; the top ten carry 2.5% to 3%. Germline CDR1 is LGHNA and CDR2 is YSLEER. Between the trimmed V and J ends, which lost 1 base and 4 bases, there was a span of 11 bases. This CDR3 comprises 14 residues. Time point: pre-sensitization, week 0. Treatment: therapeutic diphenylcyclopropenone sensitization with weekly scalp DPC. The chain employs TRBV4-3 and TRBJ2-7; D is undetermined. The sequence derives from a woman aged 18 to 35 with alopecia areata. Some clones in this sample may be carry-over from other donors' samples. The source was whole blood, collected in connection with sensitization to the hapten diphenylcyclopropenone (DPC). CDR3 coding DNA: TGCGCCAGCAGCCAAGGGGGTCACGCGTACGAGCAGTACTTC. It codes for CASSQGGHAYEQYF.